The clone carrying this T cell receptor beta chain was found many times. These data are taken from a study of T cells after yellow fever vaccination. 5'RACE template switching generated TCR cDNA, adding a universal primer site and UMIs. TCRdb fed the 5' RACE reads into MiXCR, producing one record per CDR3 protein. The sample has 160,000 or so distinct CDR3 sequences, 6% to 7.5% seen once; the top ten hold under 3%. Germline lookup yields CDR1 SGHTA and CDR2 FQGNSA. This CDR3 comprises 14 residues. Trimming removed 3 bases from V and 4 bases from J, with 10 bases in between. The chain carries TRBV7-2 and TRBJ1-5, with D possibly TRBD1 on 6 matching bases. The clonotype originates from a man in his late teens or twenties who received the YFV17D yellow fever vaccine. The material sequenced was CD4+ T cells sorted from PBMCs, taken less than 6 days after the first yellow fever vaccination. DNA for the CDR3: TGTGCCAGCAGCTTTACAGGGCCTAATCAGCCCCAGCATTTT. It translates to CASSFTGPNQPQHF.